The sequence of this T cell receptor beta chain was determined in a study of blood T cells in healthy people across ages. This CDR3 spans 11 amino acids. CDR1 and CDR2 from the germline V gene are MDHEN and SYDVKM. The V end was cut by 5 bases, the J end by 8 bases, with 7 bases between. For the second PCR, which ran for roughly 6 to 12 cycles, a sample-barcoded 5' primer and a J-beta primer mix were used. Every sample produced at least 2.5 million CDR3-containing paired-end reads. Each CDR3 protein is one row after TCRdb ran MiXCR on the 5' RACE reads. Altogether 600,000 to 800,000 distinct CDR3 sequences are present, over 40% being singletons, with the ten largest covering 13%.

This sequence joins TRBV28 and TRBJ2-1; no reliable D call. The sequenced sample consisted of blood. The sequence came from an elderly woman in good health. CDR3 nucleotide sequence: TGTGCCAGCAGTATTGCCGATGAGCAGTTCTTC. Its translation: CASSIADEQFF.